What follows are 10 T cell receptor beta chains derived from one specimen sequenced in a study of T-cell reconstitution after alpha-beta-depleted transplantation in children. The TCRbeta library was prepared with unique molecular identifiers. TCRdb used MiXCR to reprocess the PCR reads, holding one entry per CDR3 protein. The repertoire includes roughly 300,000 distinct CDR3 sequences, approximately 10% of them detected once, and 23% sits in the top ten. Source: peripheral blood, taken 180 days after TCRalphabeta/CD19-depleted stem cell transplant. These receptors were collected from a male patient aged 2-9 years who had a stem cell transplant for chronic granulomatous disease, so the T cells may come from the graft donor.

Notes on this clonotype: A much larger clone differs by one base, so this may be a read error. The chain is built from TRBV25-1 and TRBJ2-5, with 8 bases identical to TRBD1. The CDR3 has 14 residues. In germline, CDR1 is MGHDK, CDR2 SYGVNS. V was pared by 3 bases and J by 5 bases, with 5 bases of the junction left unmatched. In DNA, the CDR3 is TGTGCCAGCAGTGACTTGGACAGGGCTGAGACCCAGTACTTC. Amino acids: CASSDLDRAETQYF.

The J gene is TRBJ1-2, the V gene TRBV11-1; 7 nucleotides line up with TRBD1. Germline CDR1 reads SGHAT; CDR2 reads FQDESV (reference sequence). Losses at the gene ends were 5 bases for V and 8 bases for J; bases not matched to a gene: 8. The CDR3 length is 13 residues. CDR3 sequence (DNA): TGTGCCAGCAGCCGGGGACAGAAGGGCGGCTACACCTTC. Protein: CASSRGQKGGYTF.

This clonotype was picked up many times. The chain carries TRBV4-3 and TRBJ2-6; TRBD2 might be the D (6 bases). CDR1 and CDR2 from the germline V gene are LGHNA and YSLEER. The CDR3 is 17 residues long. V lost 4 bases and J lost 0, with 13 bases in between. Here the CDR3 DNA reads TGCGCCAGCAGCCCGGGACTCATTTACTCTGGGGCCAACGTCCTGACTTTC. It specifies CASSPGLIYSGANVLTF.

Regarding this clonotype: This sequence may be a read error, since a much larger clone differs from it by one base. The chain carries TRBV28 and TRBJ2-7; 11 nucleotides match TRBD1. The junction had 10 bases not matched to a gene; V was cut back by 4 bases and J by 8 bases. Germline CDR1 reads MDHEN; CDR2 reads SYDVKM. This CDR3 spans 15 amino acids. CDR3 bases: TGTGCCAGCAGTTCCCCCGGGACAGGGGGTCACAAGCAGTACTTC. This gives the protein CASSSPGTGGHKQYF.

This clonotype was counted ten times or more. The chain combines TRBV25-1 with TRBJ2-5, with D unresolved. The V and J ends lost 2 bases and 4 bases respectively, with 8 bases between them. Germline V lookup: CDR1 MGHDK, CDR2 SYGVNS. This CDR3 has 13 residues. The CDR3: CASSEGVRETQYF. CDR3 bases: TGTGCCAGCAGTGAAGGGGTCAGAGAGACCCAGTACTTC.

This clonotype was seen only a few times. The V gene is TRBV14, the J gene TRBJ2-1, with TRBD1 matching over 7 bases. Germline loops: CDR1 SGHDN, CDR2 FVKESK. Trimming took 5 bases from V and 3 from J; bases not matched to a gene: 7. The CDR3 is 15 residues long. The CDR3 nucleotides are TGTGCCAGCAGCGACGACCCAGGGGGCTACAATGAGCAGTTCTTC. Translating gives CASSDDPGGYNEQFF. The complete variable domain, with remaining parts taken from reference TRBV14 and TRBJ2-1, reads EAGVTQFPSHSVIEKGQTVTLRCDPISGHDNLYWYRRVMGKEIKFLLHFVKESKQDESGMPNNRFLAERTGGTYSTLKVQPAELEDSGVYFCASSDDPGGYNEQFFGPGTRLTVL.

This clonotype has ten or more counts. The gene calls are TRBV4-2 and TRBJ1-5; 7 nucleotides agree with TRBD1. The CDR3 consists of 16 residues. In germline, CDR1 is LGHNA, CDR2 YNFKEQ. After removal of 0 bases from V and 4 bases from J, the junction contained 6 bases not matched to a gene. CDR3 coding DNA: TGTGCCAGCAGCCAAGAAGGGGGCCAGTTGAATCAGCCCCAGCATTTT. Amino acid sequence: CASSQEGGQLNQPQHF.

This clonotype was counted many times. The chain is built from TRBV7-2 and TRBJ1-4; D remains ambiguous. Deletions cut 6 bases from V and 3 bases from J, with 11 bases between. Germline values: CDR1 SGHTA, CDR2 FQGNSA. The CDR3 is 14 residues long. The CDR3 sequence: CASSLSYANEKLFF. CDR3 bases: TGTGCCAGCAGTTTAAGTTATGCTAATGAAAAACTGTTTTTT.

This clonotype has more than one count but fewer than ten. The rearrangement links TRBV20-1 to TRBJ2-7; D may be TRBD2 (5 bases). The V and J ends lost 1 base and 7 bases respectively, with 17 bases between them. Germline V gene sequence: CDR1 DFQATT, CDR2 SNEGSKA (reference sequence). The CDR3 has 14 residues. CDR3 nucleotides: TGCAGTGCTAGAGTGGGCGGACTCCTCCTGGAGCAGTACTTC. Translated: CSARVGGLLLEQYF.

In this sample, this clonotype turned up many times. The J gene is TRBJ2-3, the V gene TRBV20-1; tentative D call: TRBD2 (6 bases). The CDR3 sequence is 14 residues long. Germline V gene data show CDR1 as DFQATT and CDR2 as SNEGSKA (reference sequence). V gave up 3 bases and J gave up 5 bases, with 15 bases separating them. In DNA form, the CDR3 reads TGCAGTGCTAGGCCTAGCGATTATTTAGATACGCAGTATTTT. It yields the protein CSARPSDYLDTQYF.